This T cell receptor beta chain was obtained from a study of cytomegalovirus exposure and HLA in healthy donors. Study details: Earlier work reported 110 million or so unique TCR beta sequences from 150 million to 200 million T cells. Study results and limitations: Confirmation was obtained in vitro that three CMV-associated chains are specific for CMV antigens. Sequencing likely produced, as an artifact, a cluster of highly shared sequence variants. Later analysis showed TCR association rates varying by HLA locus, highest for DRB1 and lowest for HLA-C.

PCR was performed using 60 Vbeta and 13 Jbeta primers. Assay used: immunoSEQ multiplex PCR; TCRdb lists only in-frame clones, some missing. Of 90,000 to 120,000 clones listed, 60% to 85% were seen once; the top ten hold more than 4.5%. Trimming shortened V by 5 bases and J by 9 bases, and 13 bases separated the two germline ends. The CDR3 extends over 12 amino acids. Germline-derived CDR1 and CDR2 are SGHAT and FQNNGV. As regards this clone: What it binds is unknown.

The chain is built from TRBV11-2 and TRBJ1-1, with D uncertain. The TCR comes from a female donor in good health and CMV-seropositive. The specimen was PBMCs. The CDR3 region has the DNA TGTGCCAGCAGCCCGGAGTCAGCCCAAGCTTTCTTT. Translated: CASSPESAQAFF.